This is a list of T cell receptor beta chains from one sample in a study of blood T cells in healthy people across ages. One entry per CDR3 protein results from TCRdb running MiXCR on the 5' RACE reads. This table has about 630,000 distinct CDR3 sequences, roughly 21% appearing once. Input material: blood. The receptors here all came from a man between 65 and 85 years old in good health. Each CDR3 is given with its conserved first and last residue. A D gene is named only where the DNA matches it firmly. Only part of the rows carry a size: once, few, many, or a class if the clone is expanded.

14	TRBV2	TRBJ2-2	.	.	CASSDPPNTGELFF	TGTGCCAGCAGTGATCCTCCGAACACCGGGGAGCTGTTTTTT
15	TRBV7-9	TRBJ1-1	.	few	CASSFTGTKNTEAFF	TGTGCCAGCAGCTTTACCGGGACGAAGAACACTGAAGCTTTCTTT
15	TRBV7-6	TRBJ2-5	.	few	CASSSYGDNRWTQYF	TGTGCCAGCAGCTCTTATGGGGACAACCGTTGGACCCAGTACTTC
15	TRBV6-1	TRBJ2-3	.	.	CASTLTGPLTDTQYF	TGTGCCAGCACCTTGACCGGACCGCTCACAGATACGCAGTATTTT
14	TRBV2	TRBJ2-1	TRBD2	few	CASLKREYTNEQFF	TGTGCCAGCCTCAAGCGGGAGTACACCAATGAGCAGTTCTTC
14	TRBV20-1	TRBJ2-3	.	few	CSAREALSTDTQYF	TGCAGTGCTAGAGAAGCTCTTAGCACAGATACGCAGTATTTT
13	TRBV20-1	TRBJ2-5	.	few	CSVLAPTTETQYF	TGCAGTGTCTTGGCCCCCACCACCGAGACCCAGTACTTC
14	TRBV6-1	TRBJ1-4	.	few	CASSLQGPREKLFF	TGTGCCAGCAGTCTACAGGGTCCCAGGGAAAAACTGTTTTTT
15	TRBV5-5	TRBJ2-7	.	.	CASTQFPGDPYEQYF	TGTGCCAGCACCCAGTTTCCGGGAGATCCCTACGAGCAGTACTTC
15	TRBV6-2/TRBV6-3	TRBJ2-5	TRBD2	few	CASSYMTSGSDERYF	TGTGCCAGCAGTTATATGACTAGCGGGAGTGATGAGCGGTACTTC
12	TRBV5-5	TRBJ1-2	.	few	CASSFPDGGYTF	TGTGCCAGCAGCTTCCCTGACGGGGGCTACACCTTC
17	TRBV29-1	TRBJ2-3	.	many	CSVESPPYAPTPDTQYF	TGCAGCGTTGAGTCCCCACCCTACGCACCGACACCAGATACGCAGTATTTT
15	TRBV7-9	TRBJ1-6	TRBD1	.	CASSYSGTVVSPLHF	TGTGCCAGCAGTTACTCCGGGACAGTAGTATCACCCCTCCACTTT
15	TRBV15	TRBJ2-3	TRBD2	.	CATSRLAGGTDTQYF	TGTGCCACCAGCAGGCTAGCGGGAGGCACAGATACGCAGTATTTT
15	TRBV7-8	TRBJ2-1	.	.	CASSLVNSPYNEQFF	TGTGCCAGCAGCTTAGTAAACTCACCCTACAATGAGCAGTTCTTC
11	TRBV24-1	TRBJ2-1	.	many	CATSGGFEQFF	TGTGCCACCAGTGGAGGGTTTGAGCAGTTCTTC
14	TRBV20-1	TRBJ2-1	TRBD2	many	CSATSGSSYNEQFF	TGCAGTGCTACTAGCGGGAGCTCCTACAATGAGCAGTTCTTC
18	TRBV7-3	TRBJ1-5	.	.	CASSLIGGGGKSNQPQHF	TGTGCCAGCAGCTTAATCGGCGGGGGGGGCAAGAGCAATCAGCCCCAGCATTTT
14	TRBV20-1	TRBJ2-7	.	.	CSARVSSPLSEQYF	TGCAGTGCTAGAGTTTCGTCCCCTTTAAGCGAGCAGTACTTC